What follows are 13 T cell receptor beta chains derived from one specimen sequenced in a study of blood T cell repertoires in COVID-19. Profiled with immunoSEQ multiplex PCR; TCRdb holds only in-frame clones, not every one. Here the sample spans hundreds of thousands of clones, more than 80% being singletons. The sequencing sample was made of peripheral blood. The receptor set was obtained from a man in his forties with acute or convalescent COVID-19.

The rearrangement uses TRBV19 and TRBJ1-3; no clear D gene. CDR3 length: 16 amino acids. CDR1 and CDR2 from the germline V gene are LNHDA and SQIVND (reference sequence). Trimming pared 3 bases from V and 4 bases from J, leaving 16 bases between. CDR3 sequence (DNA): TGTGCCAGTAGTATGCGGGAGGCAGCTACCGGAAACACCATATATTTT. This gives the protein CASSMREAATGNTIYF.

The chain employs TRBV5-5 and TRBJ2-3; no firm D call. V was cut by 5 bases and J by 6 bases, with 13 bases left in between. Germline V gives CDR1 SGHKS, CDR2 YYEKEE (reference sequence). This CDR3 region has 13 residues. The CDR3 region is CASSFQAGDTQYF. CDR3 nucleotide sequence: TGTGCCAGCAGTTTCCAAGCCGGGGATACGCAGTATTTT.

This clone was found once. The CDR3 loop is CASSWGTGGEKLFF. CDR3 in DNA: TGTGCCAGCAGCTGGGGGACAGGGGGTGAAAAACTGTTTTTT. This sequence joins TRBV5-8 and TRBJ1-4; the match to TRBD1 covers 11 bases. The CDR3 is made up of 14 amino acids. CDR1 is SGHTS, CDR2 YDEGEE, per germline. V was pared by 3 bases and J by 7 bases, with 2 bases of the junction left unmatched.

The rearrangement joins TRBV5-5 to TRBJ2-2, with TRBD2 identical over 9 bases. V lost 4 bases and J lost 4; bases outside the gene matches: 17. CDR1 SGHKS and CDR2 YYEKEE come from the germline V gene (reference sequence). CDR3 length: 19 residues. CDR3 coding DNA: TGTGCCAGCAGCCCCCGTCTCGGTGGGCGGGGGGGGATCACCGGGGAGCTGTTTTTT. Translating it yields CASSPRLGGRGGITGELFF.

The chain employs TRBV27 and TRBJ1-2; tentative D call: TRBD1 (5 bases). Trimming took off 8 bases at V and 1 base at J, with 11 bases between the two ends. This CDR3 contains 13 residues. CDR1 MNHEY and CDR2 SMNVEV come from the germline V gene (reference sequence). CDR3 DNA: TGTGCCAGCTATGGGCAGGGTAACTATGGCTACACCTTC. Translating it yields CASYGQGNYGYTF.

The V and J genes are TRBV28 and TRBJ1-5; 7 nucleotides align to TRBD1. The trim removed 2 bases at V and 4 bases at J, leaving 2 bases unmatched. This CDR3 is built from 14 residues. Germline V lookup: CDR1 MDHEN, CDR2 SYDVKM. The DNA for the CDR3 is TGTGCCAGCAGTTTAGCGACAGGGAATCAGCCCCAGCATTTT. The encoded protein is CASSLATGNQPQHF.

The chain is built from TRBV6-6 and TRBJ1-5; 9 bases match TRBD1. Germline loops: CDR1 MNHNY, CDR2 SVGAGI (reference sequence). The CDR3 extends over 14 amino acids. V was pared by 6 bases and J by 6 bases, with 6 bases of the junction left unmatched. In DNA form, the CDR3 reads TGTGCCAGCAGACAGGGACAGGGTGGTCAGCCCCAGCATTTT. Encoded protein: CASRQGQGGQPQHF.

This rearrangement joins TRBV7-8 to TRBJ1-5, with D maybe TRBD1 (5 bases). V lost 5 bases, J lost 4 bases, and 15 bases lay in between. This CDR3 has 15 amino acids. Per the germline V gene, CDR1 is SGHVS and CDR2 is FQNEAQ. CDR3 nucleotides: TGTGCCAGCAGCGTACTAGCCGGGGCGAATCAGCCCCAGCATTTT. Encoded protein: CASSVLAGANQPQHF.

This clone appeared many times. The chain links TRBV4-2 to TRBJ2-3; 7 bases agree with TRBD1. The CDR3 is made up of 18 amino acids. Germline CDR1 LGHNA, CDR2 YNFKEQ. Losses at the gene ends were 0 bases for V and 0 bases for J; bases not matched to a gene: 9. CDR3 sequence: CASSQERAGGPSTDTQYF. The CDR3 region has the DNA TGTGCCAGCAGCCAAGAGCGCGCAGGGGGTCCCAGCACAGATACGCAGTATTTT.

CDR3 nucleotides: TGTGCCAGCACTTGGACAGGGGCAACTAATGAAAAACTGTTTTTT. This translates into CASTWTGATNEKLFF. The rearrangement uses TRBV2 and TRBJ1-4, with 9 bases lining up with TRBD1. Germline V lookup: CDR1 SNHLY, CDR2 FYNNEI. The junction had 3 bases not matched to a gene; V was cut back by 7 bases and J by 0 bases. The length of the CDR3 is 15 residues. Filled out from reference TRBV2 and TRBJ1-4, the complete variable domain reads EPEVTQTPSHQVTQMGQEVILRCVPISNHLYFYWYRQILGQKVEFLVSFYNNEISEKSEIFDDQFSVERPDGSNFTLKIRSTKLEDSAMYFCASTWTGATNEKLFFGSGTQLSVL.

V and J are TRBV2 and TRBJ1-2, with a tentative D call TRBD1 (5 bases). The CDR3 covers 15 residues. CDR1 is SNHLY and CDR2 is FYNNEI in the germline V gene. Trimming stripped 2 bases from V and 3 bases from J, with 13 bases between. This CDR3 reads CASSEFAGPDYGYTF. CDR3 coding DNA: TGTGCCAGCAGTGAATTCGCAGGGCCGGACTATGGCTACACCTTC.

CDR3 sequence (DNA): TGTGCCAGCAGTTTACCGACAGACCCATATGGCTACACCTTC. It translates to CASSLPTDPYGYTF. The chain uses TRBV28 and TRBJ1-2; TRBD1 might be the D (5 bases). Trimming took 2 bases from V and 5 from J, leaving 12 bases between them. The CDR3 covers 14 residues. Germline V CDR1 and CDR2: MDHEN, SYDVKM.

V and J are TRBV9 and TRBJ1-2, with a possible D match to TRBD1 (5 bases). Germline V CDR1 and CDR2: SGDLS, YYNGEE. With 3 bases removed from V and 4 bases from J, the gap between germline ends came to 13 bases. This CDR3 contains 14 residues. The CDR3: CASSAEGRVYGYTF. CDR3 nucleotide sequence: TGTGCCAGCAGCGCCGAGGGGAGGGTCTATGGCTACACCTTC.